This TCR beta chain comes out of a study of blood T cell repertoires in COVID-19. The germline gives CDR1 LGHDT, CDR2 YNNKEL (reference sequence). The V gene lost 4 bases and the J gene lost 7 bases, with 16 bases spanning the gap. The CDR3 contains 14 residues. Here immunoSEQ multiplex PCR was the method, and the copy in TCRdb shows in-frame clones only, minus some. The sample has about 34,000 clones; 60% to 80% are singletons. Material for sequencing was peripheral blood. The chain has TRBV3-1 (or the pseudogene TRBV3-2) and TRBJ1-1; a possible D gene is TRBD1 (6 bases). The sequence was obtained from a man older than 75 with acute or convalescent COVID-19. In DNA, the CDR3 is TGTGCCAGCAGCCCTAGGACAGAAGGGGGTGAAGCTTTCTTT. Translation gives CASSPRTEGGEAFF.